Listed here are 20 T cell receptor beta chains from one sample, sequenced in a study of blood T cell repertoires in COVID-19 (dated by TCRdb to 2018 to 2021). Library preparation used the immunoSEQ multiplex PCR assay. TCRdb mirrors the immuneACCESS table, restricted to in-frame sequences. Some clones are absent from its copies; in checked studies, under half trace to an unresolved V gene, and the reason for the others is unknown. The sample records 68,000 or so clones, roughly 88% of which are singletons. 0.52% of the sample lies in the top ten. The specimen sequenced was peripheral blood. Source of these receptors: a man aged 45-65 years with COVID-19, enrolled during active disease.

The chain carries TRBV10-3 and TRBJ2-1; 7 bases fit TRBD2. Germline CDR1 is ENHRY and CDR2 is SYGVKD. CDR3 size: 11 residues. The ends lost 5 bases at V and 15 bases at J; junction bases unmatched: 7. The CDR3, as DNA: TGTGCCATCAGTCTGGCGGGAGCACTGTTCTTC. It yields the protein CAISLAGALFF.

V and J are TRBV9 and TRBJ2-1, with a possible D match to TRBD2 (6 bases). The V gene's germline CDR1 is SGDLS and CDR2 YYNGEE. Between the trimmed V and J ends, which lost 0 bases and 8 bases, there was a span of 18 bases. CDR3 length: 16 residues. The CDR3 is CASSVGLDPDLDEQFF. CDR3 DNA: TGTGCCAGCAGCGTAGGACTAGATCCTGACTTAGATGAGCAGTTCTTC.

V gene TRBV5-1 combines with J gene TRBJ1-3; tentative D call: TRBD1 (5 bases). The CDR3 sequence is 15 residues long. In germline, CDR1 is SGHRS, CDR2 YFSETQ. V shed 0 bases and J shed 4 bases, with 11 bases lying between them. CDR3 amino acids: CASSLGQGEGNTIYF. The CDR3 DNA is TGCGCCAGCAGCTTGGGGCAGGGTGAAGGAAACACCATATATTTT.

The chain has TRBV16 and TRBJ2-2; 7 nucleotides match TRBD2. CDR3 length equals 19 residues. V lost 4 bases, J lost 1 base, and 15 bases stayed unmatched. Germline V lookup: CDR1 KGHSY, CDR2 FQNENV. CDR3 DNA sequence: TGTGCCAGCAGCCCTCTACTATGGGCGGGAGCCCTGAACACCGGGGAGCTGTTTTTT. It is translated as CASSPLLWAGALNTGELFF.

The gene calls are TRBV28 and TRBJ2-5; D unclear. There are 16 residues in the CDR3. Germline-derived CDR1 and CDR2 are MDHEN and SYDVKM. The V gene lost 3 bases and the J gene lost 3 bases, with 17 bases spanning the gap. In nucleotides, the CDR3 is TGTGCCAGCAGTTTTGGTGCTAGGAATTTAGAAGAGACCCAGTACTTC. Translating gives CASSFGARNLEETQYF.

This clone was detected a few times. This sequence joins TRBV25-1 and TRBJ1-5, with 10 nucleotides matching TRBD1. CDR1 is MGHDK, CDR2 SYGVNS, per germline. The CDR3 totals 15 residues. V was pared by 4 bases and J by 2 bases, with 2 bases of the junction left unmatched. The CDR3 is CASSGGTGGNQPQHF. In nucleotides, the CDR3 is TGTGCCAGCAGTGGAGGGACAGGGGGCAATCAGCCCCAGCATTTT.

CDR3 sequence reads: CASRGDRGEDSPLHF. The CDR3, as DNA: TGTGCCAGCAGGGGTGACAGGGGTGAGGATTCACCCCTCCACTTT. J is TRBJ1-6 and V is TRBV6-5; 8 bases agree with TRBD1. CDR3 length: 15 residues. Germline V lookup: CDR1 MNHEY, CDR2 SVGAGI. V shed 6 bases and J 8 bases; nucleotides not matched to a gene: 9.

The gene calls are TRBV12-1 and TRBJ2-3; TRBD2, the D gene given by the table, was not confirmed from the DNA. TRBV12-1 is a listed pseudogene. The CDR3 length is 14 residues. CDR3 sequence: CASSSGLCTDTQYF. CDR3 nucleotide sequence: TGTGCCAGCAGCTCGGGACTATGCACAGATACGCAGTATTTT.

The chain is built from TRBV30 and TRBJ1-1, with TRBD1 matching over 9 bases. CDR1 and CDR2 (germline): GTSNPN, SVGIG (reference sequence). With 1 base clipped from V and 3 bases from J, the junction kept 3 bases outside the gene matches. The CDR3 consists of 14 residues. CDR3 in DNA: TGTGCCTGGAGTGCCGGACAGGGGTACACTGAAGCTTTCTTT. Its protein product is CAWSAGQGYTEAFF. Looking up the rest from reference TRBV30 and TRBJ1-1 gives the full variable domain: SQTIHQWPATLVQPVGSPLSLECTVEGTSNPNLYWYRQAAGRGLQLLFYSVGIGQISSEVPQNLSASRPQDRQFILSSKKLLLSDSGFYLCAWSAGQGYTEAFFGQGTRLTVV.

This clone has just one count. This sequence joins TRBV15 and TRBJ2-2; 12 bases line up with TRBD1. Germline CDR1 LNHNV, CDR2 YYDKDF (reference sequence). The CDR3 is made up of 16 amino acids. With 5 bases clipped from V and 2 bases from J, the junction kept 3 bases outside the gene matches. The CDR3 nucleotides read TGTGCCACCAGCGGGGGACAGGGGGCAAACACCGGGGAGCTGTTTTTT. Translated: CATSGGQGANTGELFF.

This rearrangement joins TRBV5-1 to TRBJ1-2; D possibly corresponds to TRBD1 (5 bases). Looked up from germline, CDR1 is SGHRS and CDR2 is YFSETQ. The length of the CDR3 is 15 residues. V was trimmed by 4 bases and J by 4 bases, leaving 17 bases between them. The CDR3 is CASSHRGGEGYGYTF. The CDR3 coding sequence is TGCGCCAGCAGCCACCGGGGGGGAGAGGGCTATGGCTACACCTTC.

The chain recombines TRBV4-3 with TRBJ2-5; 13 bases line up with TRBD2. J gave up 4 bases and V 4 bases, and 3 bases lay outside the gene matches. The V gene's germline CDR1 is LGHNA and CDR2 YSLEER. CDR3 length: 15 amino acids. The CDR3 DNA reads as TGCGCCAGCAGCCCCGGGACTAGCGGGATAGAGACCCAGTACTTC. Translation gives CASSPGTSGIETQYF.

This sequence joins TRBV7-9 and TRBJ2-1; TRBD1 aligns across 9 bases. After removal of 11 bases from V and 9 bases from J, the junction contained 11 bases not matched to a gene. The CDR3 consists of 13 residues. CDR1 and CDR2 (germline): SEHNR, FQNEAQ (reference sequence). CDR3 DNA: TGTGCCGCTGGCAGGGACAGGGCACGTGAGCAGTTCTTC. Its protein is CAAGRDRAREQFF.

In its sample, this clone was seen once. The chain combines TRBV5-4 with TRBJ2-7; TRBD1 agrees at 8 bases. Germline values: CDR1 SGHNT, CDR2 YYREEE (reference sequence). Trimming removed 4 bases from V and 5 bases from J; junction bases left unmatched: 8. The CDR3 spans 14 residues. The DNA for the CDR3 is TGTGCCAGCAGCCGACGACAGGGGCGGGACGAGCAGTACTTC. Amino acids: CASSRRQGRDEQYF.

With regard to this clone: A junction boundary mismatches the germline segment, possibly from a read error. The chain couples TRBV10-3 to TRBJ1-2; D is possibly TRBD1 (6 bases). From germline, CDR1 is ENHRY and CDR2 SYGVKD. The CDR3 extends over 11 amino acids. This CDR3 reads CAISTGTLNYF. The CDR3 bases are TGTGCCATCAGTACCGGGACACTGAATTACTTC.

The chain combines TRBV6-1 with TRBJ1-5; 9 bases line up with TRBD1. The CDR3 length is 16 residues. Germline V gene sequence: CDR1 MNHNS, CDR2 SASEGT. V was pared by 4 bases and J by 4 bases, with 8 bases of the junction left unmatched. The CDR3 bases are TGTGCCAGCAGTGGTACCGGGACAGGGTTGAATCAGCCCCAGCATTTT. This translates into CASSGTGTGLNQPQHF.

CDR3 sequence (DNA): TGTGCCAGCAGCTTCACAGGCTTGGGCACTGAAGCTTTCTTT. Translating gives CASSFTGLGTEAFF. This chain links TRBV7-2 with TRBJ1-1, with D possibly being TRBD1 (5 bases). The CDR3 totals 14 residues. In germline, CDR1 is SGHTA, CDR2 FQGNSA. V was clipped by 3 bases and J by 4 bases, with 12 bases between them.

The CDR3 protein is CASSEWVGAYEQYF. CDR3 DNA: TGTGCCAGCAGTGAGTGGGTCGGGGCCTACGAGCAGTACTTC. V and J are TRBV6-1 and TRBJ2-7; D may be TRBD2 (5 bases). Germline CDR1 MNHNS, CDR2 SASEGT. The CDR3 sequence is 14 residues long. Trimming stripped 3 bases from V and 2 bases from J, with 11 bases between.

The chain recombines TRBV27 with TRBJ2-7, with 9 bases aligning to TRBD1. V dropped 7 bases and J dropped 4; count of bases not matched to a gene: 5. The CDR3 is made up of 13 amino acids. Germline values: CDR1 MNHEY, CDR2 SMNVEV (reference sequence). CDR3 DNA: TGTGCCAGCAAAGGGACAGGGTGGTACGAGCAGTACTTC. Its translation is CASKGTGWYEQYF.

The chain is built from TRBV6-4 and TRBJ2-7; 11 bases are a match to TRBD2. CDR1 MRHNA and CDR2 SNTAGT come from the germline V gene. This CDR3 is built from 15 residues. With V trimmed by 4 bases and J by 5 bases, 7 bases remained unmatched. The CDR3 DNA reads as TGTGCCAGCAGTGCGTCACTAGCGGGAGTTGACGAGCAGTACTTC. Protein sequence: CASSASLAGVDEQYF.